The present entry profiles one TCR beta chain with its context. The antigen remains unidentified. V gave up 8 bases and J gave up 5 bases, with 17 bases separating them. The CDR3 consists of 14 residues. The germline CDR1 and CDR2 sequences are LNHDA and SQIVND (reference sequence). The record originates from a study of early T cells in non-severe SARS-CoV-2 infection. On the study more broadly: Sequencing used unsorted whole-blood bulk RNA, so chains lack pairing. Findings and caveats of the study: VDJdb-based annotation leaned toward anti-spike CD8 responses and missed private and CD4 specificities.

Tagging with unique molecular identifiers was applied to individual cDNA molecules. TCRdb reprocessed the 5' RACE reads via MiXCR and lists one record per CDR3 protein. The sample holds more than 80,000 distinct CDR3 sequences, approximately 10% seen once. The chain uses TRBV19 and TRBJ2-3; D possibly corresponds to TRBD1 (6 bases). Sequencing was done on a sample of whole blood. The receptor comes from an adult who was a healthcare worker with PCR-confirmed SARS-CoV-2 infection or an uninfected control (not recorded which). This CDR3 is CASARLGAGDTQYF. The CDR3 nucleotides are TGTGCCAGTGCCCGATTGGGGGCAGGAGATACGCAGTATTTT.